This T cell receptor (beta chain) comes out of a study of blood T cell repertoires in COVID-19. How the authors handled the data: Cell counts per sample came from amplifying reference gene primers. Measured with immunoSEQ multiplex PCR; TCRdb has only the in-frame clones, and not every one. V and J calls and clone size are those listed in that table; D and trimming were worked out from the DNA. The repertoire holds more than 95,000 clones, with about 90% as singletons. The table lists this clone with a count of one. The CDR3 sequence is 15 residues long. J was trimmed by 8 bases and V by 2 bases; bases with no gene match: 8. The V gene's germline CDR1 is MNHEY and CDR2 SMNVEV (reference sequence).

Sequencing was performed on peripheral blood. The sequence was collected from a man aged 50-60 years in a cohort sampled during active COVID-19. This chain uses TRBV27 with TRBJ1-4; 7 bases map to TRBD1. The CDR3 DNA follows: TGTGCCAGCAGTTTAAGTGTGACAGGGAGAGAAAAACTGTTTTTT. Translating it yields CASSLSVTGREKLFF.